This is a list of T cell receptor beta chains from one sample in a study of shared clonotypes between healthy human individuals. Sequencing used immunoSEQ multiplex PCR; TCRdb keeps in-frame clones, though not all of them. The table lists approximately 1.5 million clones, 95% to 99% of them singletons, with around 0.45% in the top ten. Input material: naive CD4+ T cells sorted from blood. The receptors stem from a man younger than 45 in good health. The CDR3 runs from the conserved cysteine through the conserved F or W. A D gene is named only where the DNA matches it firmly. Clone size is given for some rows only: seen once, a few or many times, or a class if the clone is expanded.

d_gene	v_gene	j_gene	abundance	CDR3aa	CDR3nt
NA	TRBV10-1	TRBJ1-4	NA	CASSLGGGADEKLFF	TGCGCCAGCAGCCTAGGCGGGGGCGCGGATGAAAAACTGTTTTTT
TRBD2	TRBV5-1	TRBJ2-5	NA	CASSSTDSSGRMGETQYF	TGCGCCAGCAGCTCAACCGATTCTAGCGGGAGAATGGGGGAGACCCAGTACTTC
TRBD1	TRBV5-1	TRBJ2-2	NA	CASSQGGEGAGELFF	TGCGCCAGCAGCCAAGGGGGCGAGGGGGCCGGGGAGCTGTTTTTT
NA	TRBV4-3	TRBJ1-1	NA	CASSQGTRDTAFF	TGCGCCAGCAGCCAAGGGACCCGGGACACAGCTTTCTTT
NA	TRBV25-1	TRBJ1-4	NA	CASSRAGQVEEKLFF	TGTGCCAGCAGTCGAGCCGGGCAGGTCGAGGAAAAACTGTTTTTT
NA	TRBV6-6	TRBJ1-4	NA	CASRDFGQPNEKLFF	TGTGCCAGCAGGGACTTCGGGCAGCCTAATGAAAAACTGTTTTTT
NA	TRBV15	TRBJ1-4	NA	CATSRDQVRIRGDEKLFF	TGTGCCACCAGCAGAGATCAAGTTCGGATACGGGGCGATGAAAAACTGTTTTTT
NA	TRBV2	TRBJ2-7	NA	CASSVSSYEQYF	TGTGCCAGCAGTGTCAGTTCCTACGAGCAGTACTTC
NA	TRBV11-3	TRBJ1-5	NA	CARTGSSGQVSNQPQHF	TGTGCCAGAACAGGGTCGAGTGGTCAGGTGAGCAATCAGCCCCAGCATTTT
TRBD2	TRBV7-2	TRBJ2-7	NA	CASSFQASGTAYEQYF	TGTGCCAGCAGCTTTCAGGCTAGCGGGACAGCCTACGAGCAGTACTTC
NA	TRBV27	TRBJ1-1	NA	CASSFLGDTEAFF	TGTGCCAGCAGTTTTTTGGGGGATACTGAAGCTTTCTTT
TRBD2	TRBV5-4	TRBJ2-5	NA	CASSQGGAGGAETQYF	TGTGCCAGCAGCCAAGGCGGAGCGGGAGGGGCAGAGACCCAGTACTTC
NA	TRBV14	TRBJ2-1	NA	CASSLLLGASPYNEQFF	TGTGCCAGCAGCCTCTTACTGGGGGCTAGTCCGTACAATGAGCAGTTCTTC
NA	TRBV4-1	TRBJ2-7	NA	CASSQLLGSYEQYF	TGCGCCAGCAGCCAACTTCTGGGTTCCTACGAGCAGTACTTC
TRBD2	TRBV7-9	TRBJ2-1	NA	CASSLPLAGARYNEQFF	TGTGCCAGCAGCCTCCCACTAGCGGGAGCTCGGTACAATGAGCAGTTCTTC
NA	TRBV25-1	TRBJ1-2	NA	CASSSHYGYTF	TGTGCCAGCAGTTCACACTATGGCTACACCTTC
NA	TRBV18	TRBJ1-1	NA	CASSPPRQGTEAFF	TGTGCCAGCTCACCACCGAGGCAGGGCACTGAAGCTTTCTTT
TRBD1	TRBV2	TRBJ1-4	NA	CASSFTGGGEKLFF	TGTGCCAGCAGTTTCACAGGGGGTGGTGAAAAACTGTTTTTT
NA	TRBV20-1	TRBJ2-3	NA	CSARKADTQYF	TGCAGTGCTAGAAAAGCAGATACGCAGTATTTT
NA	TRBV27	TRBJ1-2	NA	CASSAAGGREGYTF	TGTGCCAGCAGCGCCGCGGGGGGGAGGGAAGGCTACACCTTC
NA	TRBV28	TRBJ2-5	NA	CASSFPQETQYF	TGTGCCAGCAGTTTTCCTCAAGAGACCCAGTACTTC
NA	TRBV5-1	TRBJ2-7	NA	CASSLESTSTYEQYF	TGCGCCAGCAGCTTGGAATCCACCTCCACCTACGAGCAGTACTTC
TRBD2	TRBV11-2	TRBJ2-1	NA	CASSSSGNLDNEQFF	TGTGCCAGCAGCTCTAGCGGGAATCTCGACAATGAGCAGTTCTTC
NA	TRBV2	TRBJ1-3	NA	CASSDVQGLGNTIYF	TGTGCCAGCAGTGATGTACAGGGCTTAGGAAACACCATATATTTT
NA	TRBV29-1	TRBJ1-3	NA	CSVESENTIYF	TGCAGCGTTGAAAGTGAAAACACCATATATTTT
TRBD2	TRBV18	TRBJ2-3	NA	CASSPRDQRGYTDTQYF	TGTGCCAGCTCACCACGGGACCAGCGGGGCTACACAGATACGCAGTATTTT
NA	TRBV7-2	TRBJ2-5	NA	CASSRGRTGETQYF	TGTGCCAGCAGCAGGGGACGCACTGGAGAGACCCAGTACTTC
NA	TRBV19	TRBJ2-4	once	CASSMTTALAKNIQYF	TGTGCCAGTAGTATGACGACAGCGCTAGCCAAAAACATTCAGTACTTC
NA	TRBV6-4	TRBJ2-3	NA	CASSVAGVYTDTQYF	TGTGCCAGCAGTGTCGCAGGGGTCTACACAGATACGCAGTATTTT
TRBD1	TRBV4-1	TRBJ1-1	NA	CARTLRTGGPLRVEAFF	TGCGCCAGGACCTTAAGGACAGGGGGCCCTTTAAGGGTTGAAGCTTTCTTT
NA	TRBV19	TRBJ1-5	NA	CASSTRPFEQPQHF	TGTGCCAGTAGTACACGGCCATTTGAGCAGCCCCAGCATTTT
TRBD2	TRBV7-2	TRBJ2-7	NA	CASKPQWGGTYEQYF	TGTGCCAGCAAACCACAATGGGGAGGGACCTACGAGCAGTACTTC
NA	TRBV4-1	TRBJ2-6	NA	CASSQEGTGANVLTF	TGCGCCAGCAGCCAAGAGGGGACTGGGGCCAACGTCCTGACTTTC
TRBD1	TRBV28	TRBJ2-3	NA	CASSPGGSSTDTQYF	TGTGCCAGCAGCCCAGGGGGCTCCTCCACAGATACGCAGTATTTT
NA	TRBV5-1	TRBJ2-7	NA	CASNTGTGGYTSGSSEQYF	TGCGCCAGCAACACCGGGACAGGGGGATATACTAGCGGGAGTTCCGAGCAGTACTTC
TRBD2	TRBV5-1	TRBJ2-1	NA	CASKGLAGVPGNEQFF	TGCGCCAGCAAGGGACTAGCGGGAGTACCGGGCAATGAGCAGTTCTTC
NA	TRBV27	TRBJ2-7	NA	CASRSLASYEQYF	TGTGCCAGCAGGTCACTTGCTTCTTACGAGCAGTACTTC
TRBD2	TRBV30	TRBJ2-3	NA	CARSGRDTDTQYF	TGTGCCCGGAGCGGGAGGGACACAGATACGCAGTATTTT
NA	TRBV5-5	TRBJ1-4	NA	CASSFNEKLFF	TGTGCCAGCAGTTTTAATGAAAAACTGTTTTTT
TRBD2	TRBV9	TRBJ2-3	NA	CASSVFRAGENTDTQYF	TGTGCCAGCAGCGTCTTTAGGGCGGGAGAAAACACAGATACGCAGTATTTT
TRBD1	TRBV6-5	TRBJ2-3	NA	CASSHRGRTDTQYF	TGTGCCAGCAGTCACAGGGGGCGTACAGATACGCAGTATTTT
NA	TRBV7-9	TRBJ2-1	NA	CASSPDSDEQFF	TGTGCCAGCAGCCCTGATTCCGATGAGCAGTTCTTC
TRBD1	TRBV11-2	TRBJ2-7	NA	CASSLYQGAGYEQYF	TGTGCCAGCAGCCTTTACCAGGGGGCTGGGTACGAGCAGTACTTC
TRBD1	TRBV9	TRBJ2-1	NA	CASSYQLTGAGHYNEQFF	TGTGCCAGCAGCTACCAACTAACAGGGGCGGGTCACTACAATGAGCAGTTCTTC
NA	TRBV7-8	TRBJ1-1	NA	CASSLVREGGNTEAFF	TGTGCCAGCAGCTTAGTCAGGGAAGGTGGGAACACTGAAGCTTTCTTT
NA	TRBV19	TRBJ1-5	NA	CASSGQRQPQHF	TGTGCCAGTAGTGGTCAAAGACAGCCCCAGCATTTT